The 20 T cell receptor beta chains below all came from one sample that was sequenced in a study of T cells in Graves' hyperthyroidism and ophthalmopathy. RNA transcripts provided the source from which TCR beta CDR3 regions were amplified. TCR CDR3 regions were first amplified by RT-PCR with HTBI primers. MiXCR was run by TCRdb on the multiplex PCR reads, yielding one entry per CDR3 protein. The data contain about 300,000 distinct CDR3 sequences, about 14% of them seen just once; the ten biggest clones take up approximately 8.6%. Sequencing was performed on blood. The receptor set was obtained from a woman in her twenties or thirties with Graves' hyperthyroidism that later progressed to Graves' ophthalmopathy.

In its sample, this clonotype was seen many times. The genes are TRBV3-1 and TRBJ1-6; the match to TRBD1 covers 9 bases. Unmatched junction bases numbered 16, after V lost 3 bases and J lost 13 bases. CDR1 and CDR2 (germline): LGHDT, YNNKEL (reference sequence). This CDR3 is built from 17 residues. CDR3 in DNA: TGTGCCAGCAGCCAGACAACAGGGGGCAGGGATAAAAGGCCCCTCCACTTT. Protein product: CASSQTTGGRDKRPLHF.

This clonotype has a count of ten or more. The gene calls are TRBV7-9 and TRBJ2-7; 8 bases fit TRBD2. Germline V gene sequence: CDR1 SEHNR, CDR2 FQNEAQ (reference sequence). CDR3 size: 15 residues. Losses at the gene ends were 1 base for V and 4 bases for J; bases not matched to a gene: 6. CDR3 in DNA: TGTGCCAGCAGCTTAGGGAGCGGGAGAGATTACGAGCAGTACTTC. Translating gives CASSLGSGRDYEQYF.

The V gene is TRBV4-1, the J gene TRBJ2-1, with D unresolved. The germline V gene encodes CDR1 MGHRA and CDR2 YSYEKL. There are 13 residues in the CDR3. V lost 6 bases and J lost 0, with 6 bases in between. CDR3 residues: CASRANSYNEQFF. Here the CDR3 DNA reads TGCGCCAGCAGGGCGAACTCCTACAATGAGCAGTTCTTC.

This clonotype was detected many times. This sequence joins TRBV20-1 and TRBJ2-3; D gene ambiguous. The germline V gene encodes CDR1 DFQATT and CDR2 SNEGSKA (reference sequence). The CDR3 is made up of 12 amino acids. The V and J ends lost 2 bases and 2 bases respectively, with 5 bases between them. The CDR3 loop is CSARLATDTQYF. The DNA of the CDR3 is TGCAGTGCTAGACTGGCCACAGATACGCAGTATTTT.

This clonotype has ten or more counts. The CDR3 reads CASSALGLAKNIQYF. Written as DNA, the CDR3 is TGTGCCAGCAGTGCACTAGGGTTGGCCAAAAACATTCAGTACTTC. V is TRBV2 and J is TRBJ2-4; D may be TRBD2 (5 bases). Germline V gene lookup returns CDR1 SNHLY and CDR2 FYNNEI. This CDR3 has 15 residues. Deletions cut 4 bases from V and 1 base from J, with 11 bases between.

At least ten counts were recorded for this clonotype. The chain uses TRBV7-9 and TRBJ2-3; no definite D call. The germline V gene has CDR1 SEHNR and CDR2 FQNEAQ (reference sequence). The CDR3 loop spans 9 amino acids. The V and J ends lost 4 bases and 12 bases respectively, with 5 bases between them. The CDR3 DNA follows: TGTGCCAGCAGCTGGGGACAGTATTTT. This translates into CASSWGQYF.

This clonotype occurred many times. J is TRBJ2-5 and V is TRBV30; D perhaps matches TRBD2 (6 bases). The CDR3 contains 15 residues. Trimming took off 0 bases at V and 2 bases at J, with 13 bases between the two ends. Germline CDR1 and CDR2: GTSNPN and SVGIG (reference sequence). In DNA form, the CDR3 reads TGTGCCTGGAGTGTGGGGCTAGCGTTTCAAGAGACCCAGTACTTC. Residues: CAWSVGLAFQETQYF.

The gene calls are TRBV20-1 and TRBJ2-7; 13 nucleotides line up with TRBD2. The germline V gene has CDR1 DFQATT and CDR2 SNEGSKA (reference sequence). V gave up 0 bases and J gave up 3 bases; unmatched junction bases: 5. The CDR3 has 16 residues. In DNA, the CDR3 is TGCAGTGCTAGAGATCGATGGACTAGCGGGAGCTACGAGCAGTACTTC. As protein: CSARDRWTSGSYEQYF.

This clonotype was counted only a few times. This may be a read error, as it is one base from a much larger clone. The V gene is TRBV5-1, the J gene TRBJ2-1; 10 positions match TRBD2. The V gene's germline CDR1 is SGHRS and CDR2 YFSETQ. The CDR3 is 15 residues long. The DNA for the CDR3 is TGCGCCAGCAGCTTAGGGACTAGCGCCTACAATGGGCAGTTCTTC. This encodes CASSLGTSAYNGQFF. Filled out from reference TRBV5-1 and TRBJ2-1, the complete variable domain reads KAGVTQTPRYLIKTRGQQVTLSCSPISGHRSVSWYQQTPGQGLQFLFEYFSETQRNKGNFPGRFSGRQFSNSRSEMNVSTLELGDSALYLCASSLGTSAYNGQFFGPGTRLTVL.

This clonotype was observed many times. This sequence joins TRBV20-1 and TRBJ2-1; D might be TRBD2 (6 bases). Germline loops: CDR1 DFQATT, CDR2 SNEGSKA (reference sequence). V lost 0 bases and J 10 bases, leaving 22 bases between the germline ends. CDR3 length: 16 amino acids. The CDR3 loop reads CSARDPKVLAGMEQFF. The CDR3 nucleotides are TGCAGTGCTAGAGATCCTAAGGTATTGGCGGGGATGGAGCAGTTCTTC.

V gene TRBV6-1 combines with J gene TRBJ1-5; unclear D gene. The length of the CDR3 is 15 residues. CDR1 is MNHNS, CDR2 SASEGT, per germline. Trimming removed 5 bases at V and 10 bases at J, with 21 bases between. This CDR3 is CASSFDSKSPLPQHF. CDR3 coding DNA: TGTGCCAGCAGTTTTGATTCCAAGTCCCCACTTCCCCAGCATTTT.

This clonotype came up many times. The chain uses TRBV7-9 and TRBJ2-1, with 12 nucleotides matching TRBD2. The V gene end was trimmed by 2 bases and the J gene end by 6 bases; junction bases not matched to a gene: 17. CDR1 and CDR2 from the germline V gene are SEHNR and FQNEAQ (reference sequence). The CDR3 length is 20 residues. For the CDR3, the DNA is TGTGCCAGCAGCTTAAAAGGGGTGGGGGAACTAGCGGGAGGAGGCAATGAGCAGTTCTTC. It encodes CASSLKGVGELAGGGNEQFF.

The CDR3 DNA is TGTGCCATCAGTGGGACGTTGAGGGGGGAGGGCCCAGAGACCCAGTACTTC. Translated: CAISGTLRGEGPETQYF. The chain combines TRBV10-3 with TRBJ2-5; TRBD2 might be the D (7 bases). Germline values: CDR1 ENHRY, CDR2 SYGVKD. The CDR3 is made up of 17 amino acids. Trimming took off 4 bases at V and 4 bases at J, with 22 bases between the two ends.

This clonotype was counted many times. V usage is TRBV7-8 and J usage is TRBJ1-5; 7 bases agree with TRBD1. V lost 4 bases, J lost 5 bases, and 8 bases stayed unmatched. The CDR3 is 15 residues long. The germline CDR1 and CDR2 sequences are SGHVS and FQNEAQ. The CDR3 is CASSWGTAGYQPQHF. The CDR3 region has the DNA TGTGCCAGCAGCTGGGGGACAGCGGGTTATCAGCCCCAGCATTTT.

This clonotype was seen ten or more times. The chain employs TRBV6-5 and TRBJ2-2; D ambiguous. Trimming took 2 bases from V and 5 from J, leaving 6 bases between them. CDR1 is MNHEY and CDR2 is SVGAGI in the germline V gene. This CDR3 has 13 amino acids. The CDR3 protein is CASSYHGTGELFF. The CDR3 nucleotides read TGTGCCAGCAGTTACCACGGGACCGGGGAGCTGTTTTTT.

This clonotype appeared many times. The chain recombines TRBV6-2 or TRBV6-3 with TRBJ2-5; D is unclear. CDR3 length: 13 residues. From germline, CDR1 is MNHEY and CDR2 SVGEGT. The V end lost 2 bases, the J end lost 5 bases, and 9 bases lay between the germline ends. In DNA form, the CDR3 reads TGTGCCAGCAGTTACGCGTTTTGGGAGACCCAGTACTTC. It yields the protein CASSYAFWETQYF.

This clonotype occurred a few times. V is TRBV28 and J is TRBJ2-6; TRBD1 or TRBD2 may be the D gene (5 bases each). Germline CDR1 and CDR2: MDHEN and SYDVKM. CDR3 length: 15 residues. Trimming removed 6 bases from V and 1 base from J, with 10 bases in between. CDR3 in amino acids: CASSQWGSGANVLTF. Here the CDR3 DNA reads TGTGCCAGCAGCCAGTGGGGGTCTGGGGCCAACGTCCTGACTTTC.

The V and J genes are TRBV20-1 and TRBJ2-3, with 13 bases aligning to TRBD2. The V gene end was trimmed by 0 bases and the J gene end by 2 bases; junction bases not matched to a gene: 8. The germline CDR1 and CDR2 sequences are DFQATT and SNEGSKA (reference sequence). This CDR3 is 18 amino acids long. The CDR3 sequence is CSARDPGTSGVLTDTQYF. The CDR3 DNA follows: TGCAGTGCTAGAGATCCCGGGACTAGCGGGGTACTCACAGATACGCAGTATTTT.

V gene TRBV28 combines with J gene TRBJ1-2, with 8 bases that match TRBD1. CDR3 size: 15 residues. Trimming at V came to 1 base and at J to 5 bases, leaving 6 bases not matched to a gene. Germline V gene lookup returns CDR1 MDHEN and CDR2 SYDVKM. The CDR3 DNA follows: TGTGCCAGCAGTTTATTCGGACAGGGTGTTTATGGCTACACCTTC. This gives the protein CASSLFGQGVYGYTF.

Many counts were recorded for this clonotype. The chain uses TRBV15 and TRBJ2-1; 7 bases fit TRBD2. The germline gives CDR1 LNHNV, CDR2 YYDKDF (reference sequence). The CDR3 spans 16 residues. V was clipped by 1 base and J by 0 bases; unmatched bases: 3. The CDR3 protein is CATSRVPSGSYNEQFF. CDR3 coding DNA: TGTGCCACCAGCAGAGTTCCTAGCGGCTCCTACAATGAGCAGTTCTTC.